Presented here are 25 T cell receptor beta chains from one specimen sequenced in a study of OX40 agonist ivuxolimab in advanced cancers. The protocol was immunoSEQ multiplex PCR, while the TCRdb copy is restricted to in-frame clones and leaves out a portion. Among roughly 20,000 clones listed, 65% to 85% were seen once. The source material was CD4+ or CD8+ T cells sorted from blood, sampled in a trial of the OX40 agonist ivuxolimab. The receptors stem from an adult with an advanced solid tumor such as melanoma, head and neck, liver or kidney cancer.

The rearrangement links TRBV11-2 to TRBJ2-3; weak D call: TRBD2 (5 bases). V was pared by 5 bases and J by 6 bases, with 21 bases between. The germline V gene has CDR1 SGHAT and CDR2 FQNNGV. CDR3 length equals 16 residues. The CDR3 reads CASSPEGGGAGDTQYF. The CDR3 DNA reads TGTGCCAGCAGCCCAGAAGGAGGCGGAGCTGGGGATACGCAGTATTTT.

This chain joins TRBV23-1 and TRBJ2-5, with D perhaps matching TRBD1 or TRBD2 (6 bases each). TRBV23-1 is filed as an ORF, its function uncertain. V dropped 4 bases and J dropped 1 base, with 13 bases sitting between them. This CDR3 spans 15 amino acids. CDR3 nucleotides: TGCGCCAGCAGTCGGGGGGCAGCGGCCCAAGAGACCCAGTACTTC. Protein product: CASSRGAAAQETQYF.

The table lists this clone with a count of one. This chain uses TRBV11-1 with TRBJ2-1; 11 nucleotides line up with TRBD2. The V gene's germline CDR1 is SGHAT and CDR2 FQDESV (reference sequence). J lost 4 bases, V lost 5 bases, and 4 bases had no gene match. The CDR3 is made up of 15 amino acids. CDR3 DNA: TGTGCCAGCAGCGATACTAGCGGGAGTTACAATGAGCAGTTCTTC. Translation: CASSDTSGSYNEQFF.

The chain carries TRBV6-5 and TRBJ1-1, with TRBD1 matching 8 bases. The length of the CDR3 is 15 residues. Germline loops: CDR1 MNHEY, CDR2 SVGAGI. V was pared by 2 bases and J by 0 bases, with 2 bases of the junction left unmatched. The CDR3 DNA follows: TGTGCCAGCAGTTACGGGACAGGCCTGAACACTGAAGCTTTCTTT. Its protein is CASSYGTGLNTEAFF.

This sequence joins TRBV10-2 and TRBJ1-5; tentatively, D is TRBD1 (6 bases). The CDR3 consists of 14 residues. From germline, CDR1 is WSHSY and CDR2 SAAADI. Deletions cut 6 bases from V and 3 bases from J, with 12 bases between. CDR3 sequence (DNA): TGCGCCAGCAGCGCTAACAGGGCCAATCAGCCCCAGCATTTT. Amino acids: CASSANRANQPQHF.

This rearrangement joins TRBV19 to TRBJ2-3, with D perhaps TRBD1 (5 bases). V was clipped by 5 bases and J by 4 bases, with 7 bases between them. CDR1 is LNHDA, CDR2 SQIVND, per germline (reference sequence). This CDR3 spans 12 amino acids. The CDR3 coding sequence is TGTGCCAGTAGTCTGACAGCAGATACGCAGTATTTT. The encoded protein is CASSLTADTQYF.

This sequence joins TRBV10-1 and TRBJ2-2; unclear D gene. Germline values: CDR1 WNHNN, CDR2 SYGVQD (reference sequence). V was trimmed by 6 bases and J by 6 bases, leaving 11 bases between them. The CDR3 runs to 13 residues. CDR3 amino acids: CASSRRSPGELFF. CDR3 DNA sequence: TGCGCCAGCAGCAGACGGTCCCCCGGGGAGCTGTTTTTT.

The genes are TRBV9 and TRBJ2-7; the D gene could be TRBD1 or TRBD2 (6 bases each). The CDR3 loop spans 15 amino acids. V shed 0 bases and J shed 6 bases, with 16 bases lying between them. The germline CDR1 and CDR2 sequences are SGDLS and YYNGEE. The CDR3 loop is CASSVGGGLSSEQYF. As DNA, the CDR3 is TGTGCCAGCAGCGTAGGAGGGGGGCTATCATCCGAGCAGTACTTC. Full variable domain (remainder filled in from reference TRBV9 and TRBJ2-7): DSGVTQTPKHLITATGQRVTLRCSPRSGDLSVYWYQQSLDQGLQFLIQYYNGEERAKGNILERFSAQQFPDLHSELNLSSLELGDSALYFCASSVGGGLSSEQYFGPGTRLTVT.

The gene calls are TRBV19 and TRBJ1-1; D gene uncertain. CDR3 length: 13 residues. V lost 3 bases, J lost 5 bases, and 10 bases lay in between. CDR1 LNHDA and CDR2 SQIVND come from the germline V gene (reference sequence). CDR3 amino acids: CASSMGLGTEAFF. CDR3 in DNA: TGTGCCAGTAGTATGGGATTAGGGACTGAAGCTTTCTTT.

V and J are TRBV2 and TRBJ2-1; the D is unclear. The CDR3 length is 12 residues. The germline V and J ends were trimmed by 3 bases and 9 bases, with 9 bases remaining between them. From germline, CDR1 is SNHLY and CDR2 FYNNEI. CDR3 nucleotides: TGTGCCAGCAGTGATGGCGGTATTGAGCAGTTCTTC. As protein: CASSDGGIEQFF.

This clone was found once. The chain couples TRBV7-9 to TRBJ2-2; weak D call: TRBD1 (6 bases). Trimming took off 2 bases at V and 3 bases at J, with 13 bases between the two ends. This CDR3 has 16 amino acids. CDR1 and CDR2 (germline): SEHNR, FQNEAQ (reference sequence). This CDR3 is CASSLPGEGYTGELFF. DNA for the CDR3: TGTGCCAGCAGCTTACCAGGGGAAGGGTACACCGGGGAGCTGTTTTTT.

The chain combines TRBV10-2 with TRBJ1-2; no reliable D call. The germline V and J ends were trimmed by 3 bases and 7 bases, with 12 bases remaining between them. The CDR3 loop spans 13 amino acids. CDR1 is WSHSY and CDR2 is SAAADI in the germline V gene. In DNA, the CDR3 is TGCGCCAGCAGTGACTCGTTCCCCAGTGGCTACACCTTC. The encoded protein is CASSDSFPSGYTF.

The gene calls are TRBV5-4 and TRBJ1-1, with D perhaps matching TRBD1 (6 bases). V was trimmed by 4 bases and J by 1 base, leaving 11 bases between them. The CDR3 totals 14 residues. The germline V gene has CDR1 SGHNT and CDR2 YYREEE (reference sequence). CDR3 DNA: TGTGCCAGCAGCGCCACAGGGCGGAACACTGAAGCTTTCTTT. It codes for CASSATGRNTEAFF.

The chain links TRBV2 to TRBJ2-1, with 10 bases lining up with TRBD2. Trimming cost V 7 bases and J 3 bases; bases outside gene matches: 3. Germline V gene lookup returns CDR1 SNHLY and CDR2 FYNNEI. The length of the CDR3 is 14 residues. The CDR3 here is CASMSGRGYNEQFF. The DNA for the CDR3 is TGTGCCAGCATGAGCGGGAGGGGCTACAATGAGCAGTTCTTC.

This clone was seen a handful of times. The gene calls are TRBV19 and TRBJ1-2, with D possibly TRBD1 on 5 matching bases. Germline loops: CDR1 LNHDA, CDR2 SQIVND (reference sequence). The CDR3 extends over 16 amino acids. V lost 2 bases, J lost 1 base, and 14 bases lay in between. CDR3 in DNA: TGTGCCAGTAGTATATTGCAGGGAAGGAGTAACTATGGCTACACCTTC. It specifies CASSILQGRSNYGYTF. The full variable domain, with the rest looked up from reference TRBV19 and TRBJ1-2, is DGGITQSPKYLFRKEGQNVTLSCEQNLNHDAMYWYRQDPGQGLRLIYYSQIVNDFQKGDIAEGYSVSREKKESFPLTVTSAQKNPTAFYLCASSILQGRSNYGYTFGSGTRLTVV.

The gene calls are TRBV4-1 and TRBJ2-7; 11 positions agree with TRBD1. The CDR3 spans 15 residues. The J segment lost 5 bases and the V segment lost 5 bases, leaving 8 bases of the junction unmatched. Germline lookup yields CDR1 MGHRA and CDR2 YSYEKL. The DNA for the CDR3 is TGCGCCAGCAGCGCGCGGACAGGGGGCCGGAACGAGCAGTACTTC. Protein: CASSARTGGRNEQYF.

The genes are TRBV2 and TRBJ2-1; possibly TRBD2 for D (7 bases). V was cut by 3 bases and J by 2 bases, with 11 bases left in between. This CDR3 spans 15 amino acids. Germline V gene lookup returns CDR1 SNHLY and CDR2 FYNNEI. The CDR3 spells CASSEGRGPYNEQFF. The DNA of the CDR3 is TGTGCCAGCAGTGAGGGGCGGGGGCCCTACAATGAGCAGTTCTTC.

V usage is TRBV6-6 and J usage is TRBJ2-7; D may be TRBD2 (5 bases). The CDR3 loop spans 11 amino acids. Trimming removed 8 bases at V and 4 bases at J, with 9 bases between. Germline CDR1 is MNHNY and CDR2 is SVGAGI (reference sequence). This CDR3 reads CASGRPYEQYF. Here the CDR3 DNA reads TGTGCCAGCGGGAGACCATACGAGCAGTACTTC.

The genes are TRBV7-9 and TRBJ1-1; 8 positions match TRBD1. The germline gives CDR1 SEHNR, CDR2 FQNEAQ (reference sequence). The ends lost 4 bases at V and 5 bases at J; junction bases unmatched: 6. The CDR3 spans 14 residues. In DNA form, the CDR3 reads TGTGCCAGCAGCTCGGGGGACAGGAGGACTGAAGCTTTCTTT. Encoded protein: CASSSGDRRTEAFF.

Relative to its sample, this clone is medium-sized. The chain combines TRBV27 with TRBJ1-2; TRBD1 is a possible D gene (5 bases). The germline CDR1 and CDR2 sequences are MNHEY and SMNVEV (reference sequence). Trimming cost V 6 bases and J 7 bases, with 21 bases left between them. CDR3 length: 15 residues. The CDR3 DNA follows: TGTGCCAGCAGCCATACAGGCAGGGTATGGACTGGCTACACCTTC. As protein: CASSHTGRVWTGYTF.

This chain connects TRBV29-1 to TRBJ1-1; D not resolved. Germline V gene sequence: CDR1 SQVTM, CDR2 ANQGSEA. This CDR3 comprises 11 residues. V was clipped by 5 bases and J by 1 base, with 5 bases between them. The CDR3: CSVTTNTEAFF. For the CDR3, the DNA is TGCAGCGTTACTACGAACACTGAAGCTTTCTTT.

This chain joins TRBV7-8 and TRBJ2-7; weak D call: TRBD1 (8 bases). V was cut by 6 bases and J by 3 bases, with 12 bases left in between. The CDR3 covers 13 residues. Germline CDR1 and CDR2: SGHVS and FQNEAQ. CDR3 DNA sequence: TGTGCCAGCAGGAGCGGGACAGGCTACGAGCAGTACTTC. Translating gives CASRSGTGYEQYF.

This clone has a single count. The sample holds other DNA sequences that translate to the same CDR3. The genes are TRBV28 and TRBJ2-7; no definite D call. Trimming stripped 4 bases from V and 0 bases from J, with 7 bases between. The germline V gene encodes CDR1 MDHEN and CDR2 SYDVKM. The CDR3 loop spans 13 amino acids. The DNA for the CDR3 is TGTGCCAGCAGTTCAAGGATCTCCTACGAGCAGTACTTC. Its protein product is CASSSRISYEQYF.

The genes are TRBV4-3 and TRBJ2-2; D tentatively reads TRBD1 or TRBD2 (5 bases each). Trimming stripped 0 bases from V and 6 bases from J, with 17 bases between. This CDR3 contains 17 residues. CDR1 is LGHNA, CDR2 YSLEER, per germline. The CDR3 DNA reads as TGCGCCAGCAGCCAAGATCAAGCGTCGGGACCTGCCGGGGAGCTGTTTTTT. It translates to CASSQDQASGPAGELFF.

The chain joins TRBV11-2 to TRBJ2-7; D is possibly TRBD1 (6 bases). Germline values: CDR1 SGHAT, CDR2 FQNNGV. The V gene lost 0 bases and the J gene lost 3 bases, with 9 bases spanning the gap. The CDR3 sequence is 14 residues long. The CDR3 is CASSLEGHLYEQYF. The CDR3 DNA follows: TGTGCCAGCAGCTTAGAGGGACACCTCTACGAGCAGTACTTC.